The 14 T cell receptor beta chains given below trace back to one sample, sequenced in a study of T-cell reconstitution after alpha-beta-depleted transplantation in children. The library targeted TCRbeta and was prepared with unique molecular identifiers. TCRdb used MiXCR to reprocess the PCR reads, holding one entry per CDR3 protein. The table shows 500,000 to 600,000 distinct CDR3 sequences, with about 18% occurring only once. Sequences were derived from PBMCs from the stem cell graft donor, sampled from the stem cell graft. The receptors originated from a human donor who donated a stem cell graft to a child with acute lymphoblastic leukemia.

This chain uses TRBV25-1 with TRBJ2-2; D might be TRBD1 (6 bases). The germline V and J ends were trimmed by 2 bases and 6 bases, with 16 bases remaining between them. Looked up from germline, CDR1 is MGHDK and CDR2 is SYGVNS. This CDR3 has 16 amino acids. CDR3 nucleotides: TGTGCCAGCAGTGAACTGGGGGCAGGGTTTCCCGGGGAGCTGTTTTTT. Its translation: CASSELGAGFPGELFF.

Only a few counts were recorded for this clonotype. V usage is TRBV27 and J usage is TRBJ2-1, with 9 positions matching TRBD2. Germline-derived CDR1 and CDR2 are MNHEY and SMNVEV (reference sequence). CDR3 length: 14 amino acids. With 5 bases clipped from V and 7 bases from J, the junction kept 6 bases outside the gene matches. CDR3 in DNA: TGTGCCAGCAGTGCAGCGGGAGGTAGAAATGAGCAGTTCTTC. Protein sequence: CASSAAGGRNEQFF.

This clonotype was seen a handful of times. V usage is TRBV10-3 and J usage is TRBJ2-1, with D hard to call. This CDR3 comprises 13 residues. Germline-derived CDR1 and CDR2 are ENHRY and SYGVKD. V shed 6 bases and J shed 2 bases, with 8 bases lying between them. CDR3 nucleotides: TGTGCCATCAGCATTAGTACCTACAATGAGCAGTTCTTC. Translated: CAISISTYNEQFF.

The chain joins TRBV14 to TRBJ2-7; D remains ambiguous. V shed 4 bases and J shed 6 bases, with 10 bases lying between them. Germline V CDR1 and CDR2: SGHDN, FVKESK. This CDR3 has 12 residues. CDR3 in amino acids: CASSLFNAEQYF. The CDR3 coding sequence is TGTGCCAGCAGCCTATTTAACGCCGAGCAGTACTTC.

This clonotype has just a few counts. V usage is TRBV7-6 and J usage is TRBJ1-1; D not certain. Trimming took off 1 base at V and 11 bases at J, with 14 bases between the two ends. This CDR3 comprises 13 residues. Germline CDR1 SGHVS, CDR2 FNYEAQ. CDR3 region: CASSLEHVSSAFF. The CDR3 DNA is TGTGCCAGCAGCTTAGAACATGTTTCCTCGGCTTTCTTT.

This clonotype was seen a few times. CDR3 DNA sequence: TGTGCCAGCAGGCACGGGGGCACAGATACGCAGTATTTT. Protein sequence: CASRHGGTDTQYF. V gene TRBV7-9 combines with J gene TRBJ2-3; a weak D match, TRBD2 (5 bases). From germline, CDR1 is SEHNR and CDR2 FQNEAQ (reference sequence). This CDR3 region has 13 residues. The V end lost 6 bases, the J end lost 1 base, and 8 bases lay between the germline ends.

The chain uses TRBV20-1 and TRBJ2-1; D is possibly TRBD1 or TRBD2 (5 bases each). Trimming took off 5 bases at V and 0 bases at J, with 14 bases between the two ends. This CDR3 spans 15 amino acids. CDR1 is DFQATT, CDR2 SNEGSKA, per germline (reference sequence). CDR3 in DNA: TGCAGTGCTGAAACTTTGGGGGTCTCCTACAATGAGCAGTTCTTC. Translation: CSAETLGVSYNEQFF.

The J gene is TRBJ2-7, the V gene TRBV27; 10 nucleotides match TRBD2. Germline V gene sequence: CDR1 MNHEY, CDR2 SMNVEV (reference sequence). Germline trimming cut 5 bases from V and 3 bases from J; bases unmatched to any gene: 7. The CDR3 is 15 amino acids. CDR3 amino acids: CASSLAGALGYEQYF. CDR3 nucleotides: TGTGCCAGCAGTCTAGCGGGAGCATTAGGCTACGAGCAGTACTTC.

The chain joins TRBV20-1 to TRBJ1-2, with D possibly matching TRBD1 (5 bases). The germline V gene has CDR1 DFQATT and CDR2 SNEGSKA (reference sequence). The CDR3 is made up of 14 amino acids. V was shortened by 5 bases and J by 4 bases, with 17 bases between the two germline ends. The CDR3, as DNA: TGCAGTGCTGGGATATCCAGGGTAGTCTATGGCTACACCTTC. Its translation is CSAGISRVVYGYTF.

This clonotype was seen a few times. This chain links TRBV6-5 with TRBJ2-7; 13 nucleotides match TRBD2. The CDR3 contains 16 residues. Trimming cost V 4 bases and J 5 bases; bases outside gene matches: 8. Germline V gene sequence: CDR1 MNHEY, CDR2 SVGAGI. The CDR3 coding sequence is TGTGCCAGCAGTTCCCCGGGACTAGCGGGACGTCACGAGCAGTACTTC. Its translation is CASSSPGLAGRHEQYF.

This clonotype was detected once. The chain has TRBV11-1 and TRBJ2-1; D is possibly TRBD1 or TRBD2 (5 bases each). CDR1 is SGHAT and CDR2 is FQDESV in the germline V gene (reference sequence). This CDR3 spans 14 amino acids. CDR3 amino acids: CAGRGLTTYNEQFF. Here the CDR3 DNA reads TGTGCGGGGCGCGGACTCACGACCTACAATGAGCAGTTCTTC.

The chain combines TRBV14 with TRBJ2-7; a weak D match, TRBD2 (6 bases). Germline-derived CDR1 and CDR2 are SGHDN and FVKESK. The CDR3 extends over 20 amino acids. The V end was cut by 0 bases, the J end by 3 bases, with 27 bases between. CDR3 in DNA: TGTGCCAGCAGCCAAGACGTCGAAAAGGGAGGTGCGAGTCATCACTACGAGCAGTACTTC. Protein sequence: CASSQDVEKGGASHHYEQYF.

The chain has TRBV19 and TRBJ1-2; a weak D match, TRBD1 (5 bases). Trimming removed 7 bases at V and 7 bases at J, with 16 bases between. CDR3 length: 13 residues. CDR1 and CDR2 (germline): LNHDA, SQIVND (reference sequence). CDR3 amino acids: CASTARDPFGYTF. CDR3 sequence (DNA): TGTGCCAGTACCGCGCGGGACCCATTTGGCTACACCTTC.

The chain couples TRBV5-1 to TRBJ2-5, with no clear D. Germline CDR1 SGHRS, CDR2 YFSETQ. Trimming pared 10 bases from V and 4 bases from J, leaving 20 bases between. The CDR3 extends over 14 amino acids. The CDR3 sequence: CAPPLQRRRETQYF. The CDR3 region has the DNA TGCGCCCCCCCCCTCCAGCGTAGAAGAGAGACCCAGTACTTC.